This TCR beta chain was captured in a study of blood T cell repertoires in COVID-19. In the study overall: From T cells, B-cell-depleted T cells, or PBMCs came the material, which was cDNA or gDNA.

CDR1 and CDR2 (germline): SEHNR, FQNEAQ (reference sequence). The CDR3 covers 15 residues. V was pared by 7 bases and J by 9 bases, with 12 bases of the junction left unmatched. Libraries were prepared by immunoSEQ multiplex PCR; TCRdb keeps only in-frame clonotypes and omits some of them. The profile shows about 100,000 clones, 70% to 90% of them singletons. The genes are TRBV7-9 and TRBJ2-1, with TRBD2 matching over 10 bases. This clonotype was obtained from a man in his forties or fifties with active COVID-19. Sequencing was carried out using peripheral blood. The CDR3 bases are TGTGCCAGCACCCCTAGCGGGGGATTTAGGGTTGAGCAGTTCTTC. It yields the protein CASTPSGGFRVEQFF.